The clone carrying this T cell receptor beta chain showed up just a few times. TCRdb re-derived calls from the 5' RACE reads in MiXCR, one entry per CDR3 protein. The sample holds 530,000 or so distinct CDR3 sequences, 17% seen once. The data stem from a study of T-cell memory formation after mild COVID-19. CDR1 and CDR2 from the germline V gene are MNHEY and SVGAGI. V lost 2 bases and J lost 7, with 12 bases in between. The CDR3 runs 14 residues. The TCR comes from an adult woman who had mild COVID-19 (a few samples of this study predate the infection). Cell type and time point are not known. The chain recombines TRBV6-5 with TRBJ2-1, with no clear D. Sequencing was done on a sample of PBMCs or a T cell subset sorted from them (not recorded which). CDR3 DNA: TGTGCCAGCAGTTACGGTGCAGCTTGGAATGAGCAGTTCTTC. Protein product: CASSYGAAWNEQFF.